Here is one T cell receptor beta chain with its context. The data are from a study of cytomegalovirus exposure and HLA in healthy donors. Study-wide context: The roughly 110 validation repertoires used the same platform as the 550 to 800 first-cohort repertoires (as reported by a later analysis).

V lost 4 bases and J 10 bases, leaving 19 bases between the germline ends. CDR3 length: 15 residues. CDR1 and CDR2 (germline): SGHAT, FQNNGV. Only in-frame clones appear in the TCRdb table, and some are missing; sequencing was by immunoSEQ multiplex PCR. Here the sample spans about 54,000 clones, approximately 89% being singletons. The chain couples TRBV11-2 to TRBJ1-4; possibly TRBD1 for D (6 bases). The sample comprised PBMCs. This TCR derives from a young woman in good health and CMV-seropositive. The CDR3 DNA sequence: TGTGCCAGCAGCTCTACTCAGGGGTCATTCGGAAAACTGTTTTTT. It yields the protein CASSSTQGSFGKLFF.